This TCR beta chain stems from a study of blood T cell repertoires in COVID-19. Study-wide context: COVID-19 samples from acute and convalescent phases originated in the United States, Italy and Spain.

In the original workflow: Researchers report that nucleated cell counts were estimated from reference gene primer amplification. Libraries were prepared by immunoSEQ multiplex PCR; TCRdb keeps only in-frame clonotypes and omits some of them. That table is the source of V, J and clone size, and D and trimming were worked out from the DNA. This table has tens of thousands of clones, approximately 78% appearing once. CDR1 and CDR2 from the germline V gene are SGHKS and YYEKEE (reference sequence). The CDR3 sequence is 15 residues long. V shed 4 bases and J shed 2 bases, with 15 bases lying between them.

Sequencing used peripheral blood. The source is a human donor in a cohort sampled during active COVID-19. V and J are TRBV5-5 and TRBJ1-2; D is uncertain. The CDR3 DNA sequence: TGTGCCAGCAGCCTCCGACATGCTTCCAACTATGGCTACACCTTC. This gives the protein CASSLRHASNYGYTF. Combining the CDR3 with reference TRBV5-5 and TRBJ1-2 gives the whole variable domain DAGVTQSPTHLIKTRGQQVTLRCSPISGHKSVSWYQQVLGQGPQFIFQYYEKEERGRGNFPDRFSARQFPNYSSELNVNALLLGDSALYLCASSLRHASNYGYTFGSGTRLTVV.